These 18 T cell receptor beta chains came from one sample sequenced in a study of technical replicates of blood from a handful of donors. Method: immunoSEQ multiplex PCR; TCRdb's copy keeps in-frame clones and lacks some. The profile shows roughly 71,000 clones, roughly 92% of them singletons. The source material was T cells isolated from PBMCs. Receptors were obtained from a human donor in good health.

The chain has TRBV9 and TRBJ2-3; 9 bases match TRBD2. After removal of 2 bases from V and 1 base from J, the junction contained 8 bases not matched to a gene. The germline gives CDR1 SGDLS, CDR2 YYNGEE. This CDR3 contains 17 residues. CDR3 residues: CASSVGAGGGGTDTQYF. The CDR3 DNA sequence: TGTGCCAGCAGCGTGGGAGCGGGGGGAGGGGGCACAGATACGCAGTATTTT. Supplemented by reference TRBV9 and TRBJ2-3, the full variable domain reads DSGVTQTPKHLITATGQRVTLRCSPRSGDLSVYWYQQSLDQGLQFLIQYYNGEERAKGNILERFSAQQFPDLHSELNLSSLELGDSALYFCASSVGAGGGGTDTQYFGPGTRLTVL.

The chain links TRBV13 to TRBJ2-5, with 10 bases lining up with TRBD2. V lost 2 bases to trimming and J lost 5 bases; unmatched junction nucleotides: 5. CDR1 and CDR2 from the germline V gene are PRHDT and FYEKMQ (reference sequence). The CDR3 contains 15 residues. This CDR3 reads CASSLLAGVEETQYF. In DNA form, the CDR3 reads TGTGCCAGCAGCTTACTAGCGGGAGTAGAGGAGACCCAGTACTTC.

The chain employs TRBV7-9 and TRBJ2-1, with 15 positions matching TRBD2. V shed 4 bases and J 10 bases; nucleotides not matched to a gene: 8. The CDR3 totals 16 residues. CDR1 and CDR2 (germline): SEHNR, FQNEAQ (reference sequence). The CDR3 bases are TGTGCCAGCAGCTCCGGACTAGCGGGAGGGCCAGAGGAGCAGTTCTTC. Translated: CASSSGLAGGPEEQFF.

The chain has TRBV28 and TRBJ1-5; the match to TRBD1 covers 7 bases. V lost 7 bases to trimming and J lost 7 bases; unmatched junction nucleotides: 22. CDR3 size: 18 residues. The germline CDR1 and CDR2 sequences are MDHEN and SYDVKM. The CDR3 sequence is CASKDKPGQRLAGQPQHF. DNA for the CDR3: TGTGCCAGCAAAGATAAACCGGGACAGCGACTAGCGGGCCAGCCCCAGCATTTT.

The chain carries TRBV29-1 and TRBJ1-1; maybe TRBD1 (6 bases). Looked up from germline, CDR1 is SQVTM and CDR2 is ANQGSEA. This CDR3 has 13 residues. Trimming stripped 3 bases from V and 8 bases from J, with 16 bases between. CDR3 in amino acids: CSVDLGTPIEAFF. The CDR3 DNA is TGCAGCGTTGATCTGGGGACACCAATCGAAGCTTTCTTT.

In DNA, the CDR3 is TGTGCCAGTAGTCGCGGGAGGGATCCCGGGGAGCTGTTTTTT. It is translated as CASSRGRDPGELFF. This chain joins TRBV19 and TRBJ2-2; 9 nucleotides align to TRBD2. Germline loops: CDR1 LNHDA, CDR2 SQIVND (reference sequence). The V segment lost 5 bases and the J segment 6 bases; nucleotides outside the gene matches: 4. The CDR3 loop spans 14 amino acids.

Only one count was recorded for this clone. V and J are TRBV19 and TRBJ2-7; TRBD2 aligns across 8 bases. The V gene end was trimmed by 2 bases and the J gene end by 3 bases; junction bases not matched to a gene: 9. There are 16 residues in the CDR3. The germline CDR1 and CDR2 sequences are LNHDA and SQIVND (reference sequence). Written as DNA, the CDR3 is TGTGCCAGTAGTATACTAGCGGGCATCGGGAACTACGAGCAGTACTTC. Translated: CASSILAGIGNYEQYF. Full variable domain (rest looked up from reference TRBV19 and TRBJ2-7): DGGITQSPKYLFRKEGQNVTLSCEQNLNHDAMYWYRQDPGQGLRLIYYSQIVNDFQKGDIAEGYSVSREKKESFPLTVTSAQKNPTAFYLCASSILAGIGNYEQYFGPGTRLTVT.

To note about this clone: The identical CDR3 is also encoded by other nucleotide sequences in the sample. The chain joins TRBV5-1 to TRBJ2-1; TRBD2 matches 13 bases. The CDR3 runs to 16 residues. Germline CDR1 SGHRS, CDR2 YFSETQ. Trimming cost V 5 bases and J 0 bases; bases outside gene matches: 2. CDR3 amino acids: CASSRTSGSSYNEQFF. CDR3 sequence (DNA): TGCGCCAGCAGTCGGACTAGCGGGAGCTCCTACAATGAGCAGTTCTTC. Filled out from reference TRBV5-1 and TRBJ2-1, the complete variable domain reads KAGVTQTPRYLIKTRGQQVTLSCSPISGHRSVSWYQQTPGQGLQFLFEYFSETQRNKGNFPGRFSGRQFSNSRSEMNVSTLELGDSALYLCASSRTSGSSYNEQFFGPGTRLTVL.

The rearrangement uses TRBV10-3 and TRBJ1-1; perhaps TRBD1 as D (6 bases). From germline, CDR1 is ENHRY and CDR2 SYGVKD. Trimming removed 7 bases from V and 0 bases from J, with 9 bases in between. The CDR3 spans 13 residues. The CDR3 sequence is CAIKGDMNTEAFF. CDR3 sequence (DNA): TGTGCCATCAAGGGGGACATGAACACTGAAGCTTTCTTT.

The rearrangement joins TRBV4-2 to TRBJ2-7; the match to TRBD2 covers 9 bases. Unmatched junction bases numbered 16, after V lost 5 bases and J lost 5 bases. This CDR3 is built from 17 residues. CDR1 and CDR2 from the germline V gene are LGHNA and YNFKEQ. CDR3 sequence reads: CASSLTGRREGPNEQYF. DNA of the CDR3: TGTGCCAGCAGCTTAACCGGGCGGCGGGAGGGCCCCAACGAGCAGTACTTC.

The V call is TRBV5-6, the J call TRBJ1-3, with D unresolved. The V end was cut by 2 bases, the J end by 3 bases, with 9 bases between. The CDR3 extends over 14 amino acids. Germline CDR1 is SGHDT and CDR2 is YYEEEE. CDR3 residues: CASSFSGSGNTIYF. The CDR3 nucleotides are TGTGCCAGCAGCTTTTCGGGAAGTGGAAACACCATATATTTT.

The chain links TRBV6-5 to TRBJ2-7; D perhaps matches TRBD2 (6 bases). Germline V gene data show CDR1 as MNHEY and CDR2 as SVGAGI. This CDR3 comprises 14 residues. V gave up 0 bases and J gave up 1 base, with 7 bases separating them. The chain's CDR3 is CASSYSEGSYEQYF. CDR3 nucleotide sequence: TGTGCCAGCAGTTACTCGGAGGGGTCCTACGAGCAGTACTTC.

V is TRBV19 and J is TRBJ1-5, with no clear D. The CDR3 contains 15 residues. Germline-derived CDR1 and CDR2 are LNHDA and SQIVND (reference sequence). The ends were cut back, 6 bases at V and 0 bases at J, with 12 bases in the middle. In DNA form, the CDR3 reads TGTGCCAGTAGGTTCTTCGAACATAGCAATCAGCCCCAGCATTTT. Its protein is CASRFFEHSNQPQHF.

The chain recombines TRBV6-5 with TRBJ1-2; D unresolved. The CDR3 contains 12 residues. The V gene's germline CDR1 is MNHEY and CDR2 SVGAGI. The V and J ends lost 1 base and 4 bases respectively, with 4 bases between them. CDR3 loop: CASSYYGYGYTF. DNA of the CDR3: TGTGCCAGCAGTTACTACGGCTATGGCTACACCTTC.

This chain connects TRBV5-1 to TRBJ2-1; TRBD2 agrees at 8 bases. The CDR3 spans 16 residues. Per the germline V gene, CDR1 is SGHRS and CDR2 is YFSETQ. V was pared by 0 bases and J by 9 bases, with 11 bases of the junction left unmatched. CDR3 sequence: CASSLDSGGRVGEQFF. CDR3 bases: TGCGCCAGCAGCTTGGATTCGGGAGGGCGAGTGGGTGAGCAGTTCTTC.

The chain recombines TRBV27 with TRBJ2-3; 8 positions agree with TRBD2. J gave up 2 bases and V 8 bases, and 9 bases lay outside the gene matches. This CDR3 comprises 15 residues. Germline V gene sequence: CDR1 MNHEY, CDR2 SMNVEV (reference sequence). CDR3 amino acids: CASQEYSGITDTQYF. CDR3 DNA sequence: TGTGCCAGCCAGGAGTATAGCGGGATCACAGATACGCAGTATTTT.

The chain recombines TRBV7-8 with TRBJ1-4; D is undetermined. The germline V gene encodes CDR1 SGHVS and CDR2 FQNEAQ. CDR3 length: 11 amino acids. V lost 5 bases and J lost 6, with 4 bases in between. CDR3 coding DNA: TGTGCCAGCAGCCGGGATGAAAAACTGTTTTTT. Translation gives CASSRDEKLFF.

Concerning this clone itself: At the DNA level, this CDR3 is encoded by other sequences in the same sample as well. The CDR3 sequence is CASSLTGRTEAFF. CDR3 sequence (DNA): TGTGCCAGCAGCCTGACAGGGAGAACTGAAGCTTTCTTT. The V gene is TRBV7-3, the J gene TRBJ1-1, with 7 bases aligning to TRBD1. The CDR3 loop spans 13 amino acids. Germline V gene lookup returns CDR1 SGHTA and CDR2 FQGTGA. V lost 5 bases, J lost 5 bases, and 5 bases stayed unmatched.